Many counts were recorded for the clone carrying this TCR beta chain. Its antigen is still unknown. This entry comes from a study of T cells in Graves' hyperthyroidism and ophthalmopathy. Orbital computed tomography, thyroid ultrasound, serum thyroxine and TRAb, and clinical symptoms together informed the diagnoses. The authors obtained PBMCs from 7.5 to 10 ml of fresh peripheral blood. Findings of the study overall: Ophthalmopathy and stable hyperthyroidism were told apart by a 13 V-J model. Blood held most thyroid clonotypes expanded above 0.001 frequency.

Amplification of TCR beta CDR3 regions used RNA as the template. RT-PCR in the first round (using the HTBI primer set) targeted the TCR CDR3. One entry per CDR3 protein, called by TCRdb with MiXCR from the multiplex PCR reads. The table includes 270,000 or so distinct CDR3 sequences, less than 30% detected once. This TCR came from a man aged 35-49 years with Graves' hyperthyroidism that later progressed to Graves' ophthalmopathy. Sequenced input: blood.

DNA for the CDR3: TGCAGTGCTAGAGATGGCGCGGGAGTAGGTTGGGATCAGCCCCAGCATTTT. Translated, it gives CSARDGAGVGWDQPQHF. The J gene is TRBJ1-5, the V gene TRBV20-1; D unresolved. The CDR3 has 17 residues. V lost 0 bases, J lost 5 bases, and 20 bases lay in between. Germline CDR1 and CDR2: DFQATT and SNEGSKA (reference sequence).